This entry lists 14 T cell receptor beta chains sequenced from one sample in a study of blood T cell repertoires in COVID-19. Generated by immunoSEQ multiplex PCR, the TCRdb table keeps only in-frame clones and is missing some. This sample has 25,000 or so clones, with approximately 80% found just once. The sequenced sample was peripheral blood. These receptors originate from a man aged 70-80 years with acute or convalescent COVID-19.

This chain joins TRBV11-2 and TRBJ1-1, with D possibly matching TRBD1 (5 bases). Germline values: CDR1 SGHAT, CDR2 FQNNGV. This CDR3 contains 15 residues. With 5 bases removed from V and 3 bases from J, the gap between germline ends came to 16 bases. CDR3: CASSPGQGSHTEAFF. CDR3 DNA: TGTGCCAGCAGCCCCGGACAAGGATCCCACACTGAAGCTTTCTTT. The full variable domain, its missing parts supplied by reference TRBV11-2 and TRBJ1-1, is EAGVAQSPRYKIIEKRQSVAFWCNPISGHATLYWYQQILGQGPKLLIQFQNNGVVDDSQLPKDRFSAERLKGVDSTLKIQPAKLEDSAVYLCASSPGQGSHTEAFFGQGTRLTVV.

The V gene is TRBV15, the J gene TRBJ2-5; TRBD1 aligns across 10 bases. Germline values: CDR1 LNHNV, CDR2 YYDKDF (reference sequence). V trimming: 0 bases; J trimming: 5 bases; junction bases outside the gene matches: 15. The length of the CDR3 is 19 residues. CDR3 coding DNA: TGTGCCACCAGCAGAGATTTATGGACAGGGGGTCTAGTTTTCGAGACCCAGTACTTC. Protein sequence: CATSRDLWTGGLVFETQYF.

J is TRBJ1-6 and V is TRBV5-1; TRBD1 agrees at 8 bases. The CDR3 totals 14 residues. Germline CDR1 reads SGHRS; CDR2 reads YFSETQ. Trimming took 4 bases from V and 9 from J; bases not matched to a gene: 6. CDR3 residues: CASSPDRVSSPLHF. The CDR3 nucleotides are TGCGCCAGCAGCCCGGACAGGGTGAGTTCACCCCTCCACTTT.

The genes are TRBV7-9 and TRBJ2-5; TRBD2 aligns across 8 bases. The germline V gene encodes CDR1 SEHNR and CDR2 FQNEAQ (reference sequence). The CDR3 is 15 residues long. J lost 5 bases, V lost 2 bases, and 7 bases had no gene match. CDR3 in amino acids: CASSLNGRAEETQYF. CDR3 DNA: TGTGCCAGCAGCTTAAACGGGAGGGCCGAGGAGACCCAGTACTTC.

The J gene is TRBJ2-1, the V gene TRBV11-3; TRBD2 might be the D (6 bases). The germline CDR1 and CDR2 sequences are SGHNT and YENEEA. There are 16 residues in the CDR3. Trimming removed 1 base from V and 1 base from J, with 11 bases in between. CDR3 region: CASSLAGGDSYNEQFF. CDR3 nucleotide sequence: TGTGCCAGCAGCTTAGCCGGCGGGGATTCCTACAATGAGCAGTTCTTC.

This chain joins TRBV5-1 and TRBJ2-5, with D perhaps matching TRBD2 (6 bases). Germline V gives CDR1 SGHRS, CDR2 YFSETQ. Trimming removed 0 bases at V and 5 bases at J, with 14 bases between. The CDR3 has 15 residues. Here the CDR3 DNA reads TGCGCCAGCAGCTTGGGAGGACTACTAGGGGAGACCCAGTACTTC. It is translated as CASSLGGLLGETQYF.

The chain recombines TRBV20-1 with TRBJ2-2, with a tentative D call TRBD2 (6 bases). Germline lookup yields CDR1 DFQATT and CDR2 SNEGSKA (reference sequence). The CDR3 is made up of 14 amino acids. The V gene lost 3 bases and the J gene lost 3 bases, with 11 bases spanning the gap. Written as DNA, the CDR3 is TGCAGTGCTAGTGGAGGGTTGGACACCGGGGAGCTGTTTTTT. This translates into CSASGGLDTGELFF.

The V gene is TRBV7-8, the J gene TRBJ1-6; maybe TRBD1 (5 bases). The V end lost 7 bases, the J end lost 3 bases, and 10 bases lay between the germline ends. There are 14 residues in the CDR3. Germline V gene lookup returns CDR1 SGHVS and CDR2 FQNEAQ. The CDR3 DNA reads as TGTGCCAGCACCCATCAGGGCTATAATTCACCCCTCCACTTT. Its protein is CASTHQGYNSPLHF.

The chain is built from TRBV3-1 (or the pseudogene TRBV3-2) and TRBJ2-3; the match to TRBD1 covers 7 bases. The germline V gene encodes CDR1 LGHDT and CDR2 YNNKEL (reference sequence). With 0 bases clipped from V and 0 bases from J, the junction kept 12 bases outside the gene matches. The CDR3 is 19 residues long. CDR3 DNA sequence: TGTGCCAGCAGCCAAGAAGGGGGCCGAGATCTTTCTAGCACAGATACGCAGTATTTT. It codes for CASSQEGGRDLSSTDTQYF.

This chain uses TRBV3-1 (or the pseudogene TRBV3-2) with TRBJ2-1, with D hard to call. Germline CDR1 LGHDT, CDR2 YNNKEL (reference sequence). The CDR3 is 16 residues long. V was shortened by 4 bases and J by 8 bases, with 21 bases between the two germline ends. CDR3 coding DNA: TGTGCCAGCAGCCCCCCTTTGGGTACTACCCGCGATGAGCAGTTCTTC. This encodes CASSPPLGTTRDEQFF.

The rearrangement links TRBV7-9 to TRBJ1-5; 10 positions match TRBD1. CDR1 and CDR2 from the germline V gene are SEHNR and FQNEAQ (reference sequence). V was pared by 5 bases and J by 2 bases, with 6 bases of the junction left unmatched. This CDR3 has 16 amino acids. CDR3 DNA: TGTGCCAGCAGCGCCGGGACAGGGGACCGCAATCAGCCCCAGCATTTT. Translating gives CASSAGTGDRNQPQHF. Based on the CDR3 plus reference TRBV7-9 and TRBJ1-5, the full variable domain is DTGVSQNPRHKITKRGQNVTFRCDPISEHNRLYWYRQTLGQGPEFLTYFQNEAQLEKSRLLSDRFSAERPKGSFSTLEIQRTEQGDSAMYLCASSAGTGDRNQPQHFGDGTRLSIL.

The genes are TRBV5-1 and TRBJ2-3; 7 bases are shared with TRBD2. CDR1 SGHRS and CDR2 YFSETQ come from the germline V gene. This CDR3 is built from 15 residues. Losses at the gene ends were 2 bases for V and 2 bases for J; bases not matched to a gene: 5. The CDR3 loop is CASSFSSGLTDTQYF. For the CDR3, the DNA is TGCGCCAGCAGCTTTTCTAGCGGACTCACAGATACGCAGTATTTT.

The rearrangement uses TRBV9 and TRBJ2-1; possible D gene TRBD1, 5 bases. The germline V gene has CDR1 SGDLS and CDR2 YYNGEE. This CDR3 comprises 14 residues. The V end was cut by 7 bases, the J end by 2 bases, with 13 bases between. For the CDR3, the DNA is TGTGCCAGCGGATCAGGGTACCCCTACAATGAGCAGTTCTTC. Its translation: CASGSGYPYNEQFF.

Here the CDR3 DNA reads TGTGCCAGCAGTTCCCCGGGACTTAGCTCCTACGAGCAGTACTTC. It is translated as CASSSPGLSSYEQYF. The chain employs TRBV27 and TRBJ2-7; a weak D match, TRBD2 (6 bases). Germline assignment: CDR1 MNHEY and CDR2 SMNVEV (reference sequence). This CDR3 comprises 15 residues. Trimming stripped 4 bases from V and 0 bases from J, with 13 bases between.